The present entry profiles one TCR beta chain with its context. Antigen unknown. This sample also contains other DNA sequences that code for the same CDR3. Only in-frame clones appear in the TCRdb table, and some are missing; sequencing was by immunoSEQ multiplex PCR. The sample has 30,000 to 45,000 clones; 75% to 95% are singletons. V was pared by 2 bases and J by 2 bases, with 3 bases of the junction left unmatched. CDR1 is SGHRS and CDR2 is YFSETQ in the germline V gene. The CDR3 extends over 14 amino acids. Each patient's cancer was a locally advanced or metastatic urothelial carcinoma. This sample stems from a study of PD-L1 blockade in urothelial cancer. Across the whole study: Starting in about 2014, patients were given atezolizumab (1,200 mg intravenously every 3 weeks). Findings and caveats of the study: Below-median blood TCR clonality before treatment forecast better survival.

The chain combines TRBV5-1 with TRBJ2-7, with 8 bases fitting TRBD1. The TCR was taken from a man in his 70s with urothelial cancer. The material was PBMCs, obtained around atezolizumab (anti-PD-L1) treatment. The CDR3 sequence is CASSLGQGPYEQYF. The CDR3 nucleotides are TGCGCCAGCAGCTTAGGACAGGGCCCCTACGAGCAGTACTTC.